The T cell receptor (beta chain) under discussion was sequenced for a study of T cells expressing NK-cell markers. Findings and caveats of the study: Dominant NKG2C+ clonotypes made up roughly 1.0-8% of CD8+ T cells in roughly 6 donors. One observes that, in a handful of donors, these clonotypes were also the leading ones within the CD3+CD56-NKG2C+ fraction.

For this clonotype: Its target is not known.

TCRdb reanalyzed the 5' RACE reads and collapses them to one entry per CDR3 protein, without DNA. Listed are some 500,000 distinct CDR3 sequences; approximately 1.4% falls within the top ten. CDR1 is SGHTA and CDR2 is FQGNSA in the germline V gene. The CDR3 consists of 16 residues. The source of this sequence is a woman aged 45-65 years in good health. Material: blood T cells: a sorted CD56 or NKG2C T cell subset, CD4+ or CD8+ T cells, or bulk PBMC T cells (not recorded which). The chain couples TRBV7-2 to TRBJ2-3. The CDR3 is CASSLEGKTYTDTQYF.